One sample yielded the 8 T cell receptor beta chains listed below, sequenced in a study of metastatic and nonmetastatic thyroid tumors. MiXCR re-clonotyped the PCR reads for TCRdb. Of 15,000 to 25,000 clones in the sample, approximately 25% were seen once. Each patient went into thyroid surgery without having received any treatment. The material sequenced was blood. Receptors were obtained from a male donor with papillary thyroid cancer or a benign thyroid nodule (not recorded which). Some clones in this sample may be carry-over from other donors' samples.

CDR3 sequence (DNA): TGTGCCAGCAGCCTATGGGAGGGCCGTAACAATGAGCAGTTCTTC. Translation gives CASSLWEGRNNEQFF. This chain joins TRBV12-3 or TRBV12-4 and TRBJ2-1; 7 bases map to TRBD2. V shed 6 bases, J shed 5 bases, and the junction held 10 bases outside the gene matches. CDR3 size: 15 residues.

The chain joins TRBV28 to TRBJ2-7; 10 bases match TRBD2. V was clipped by 4 bases and J by 2 bases; unmatched bases: 5. Per the germline V gene, CDR1 is MDHEN and CDR2 is SYDVKM. The CDR3 is made up of 15 amino acids. The CDR3 bases are TGTGCCAGCAGTTCTACTAGCGGGGCAACCTACGAGCAGTACTTC. Translated, it gives CASSSTSGATYEQYF.

The V call is TRBV20-1, the J call TRBJ2-2, with D uncertain. Trimming stripped 1 base from V and 3 bases from J, with 12 bases between. CDR1 and CDR2 from the germline V gene are DFQATT and SNEGSKA (reference sequence). The CDR3 sequence is 15 residues long. The CDR3 bases are TGCAGTGCTAGAGCTCCAGCACTTCACACCGGGGAGCTGTTTTTT. Translation: CSARAPALHTGELFF.

This clone has a handful of counts. The gene calls are TRBV6-1 and TRBJ2-7; TRBD1 agrees at 8 bases. Per germline, CDR1 MNHNS and CDR2 SASEGT. The CDR3 runs 14 residues. V dropped 7 bases and J dropped 2; count of bases not matched to a gene: 7. Written as DNA, the CDR3 is TGTGCCAGCACAGGACAGGGCCAGACCTACGAGCAGTACTTC. Translated: CASTGQGQTYEQYF.

This clone came up a few times. The chain combines TRBV2 with TRBJ2-1; TRBD2 aligns across 8 bases. Germline trimming cut 6 bases from V and 0 bases from J; bases unmatched to any gene: 4. In germline, CDR1 is SNHLY, CDR2 FYNNEI. The CDR3 is 15 amino acids. The CDR3 reads CASRVTSGSYNEQFF. The CDR3 nucleotides read TGTGCCAGCAGAGTAACTAGCGGCTCCTACAATGAGCAGTTCTTC.

This clone is labeled as medium-sized (0.01 to 0.1%). This rearrangement joins TRBV28 to TRBJ2-1, with 8 bases lining up with TRBD1. This CDR3 is built from 16 residues. Trimming at V came to 3 bases and at J to 9 bases, leaving 13 bases not matched to a gene. Looked up from germline, CDR1 is MDHEN and CDR2 is SYDVKM. The CDR3 spells CASSLLHGQGRPEQFF. DNA for the CDR3: TGTGCCAGCAGTTTGCTCCATGGACAGGGTCGCCCTGAGCAGTTCTTC.

On this clone: At the DNA level, this CDR3 is encoded by other sequences in the same sample as well. The CDR3 protein is CSASGPRGVSNYGYTF. In nucleotides, the CDR3 is TGCAGTGCTAGCGGTCCCCGTGGTGTCTCTAACTATGGCTACACCTTC. V is TRBV20-1 and J is TRBJ1-2; no firm D call. V lost 3 bases to trimming and J lost 0 bases, with 17 bases between them. CDR3 length: 16 amino acids. Germline CDR1 DFQATT, CDR2 SNEGSKA (reference sequence).

The gene calls are TRBV11-2 and TRBJ2-7; 9 nucleotides match TRBD1. Germline V gives CDR1 SGHAT, CDR2 FQNNGV. With 0 bases clipped from V and 4 bases from J, the junction kept 10 bases outside the gene matches. The CDR3 loop spans 17 amino acids. DNA of the CDR3: TGTGCCAGCAGCTTAGAGGGGGAACAGGGGGCGAGGTACGAGCAGTACTTC. Protein: CASSLEGEQGARYEQYF.